This T cell receptor (beta chain) was captured in a study of CD8 T cell repertoires and HIV-1 epitope variants. Study context: Enriched T cells were co-cultured with equal autologous T cell-negative cells.

Sequencing of TCR beta CDR3 used immunoSEQ survey depth. TCRdb's table, derived via immunoSEQ multiplex PCR, lists solely in-frame clones and lacks some. The sample holds approximately 5,000 clones, 65% to 70% seen once. A word on this clone: The antigen is unknown.

Study conclusions and caveats: Nine or ten antigen-specific TCR beta clonotypes were found; six seemed cross-reactive to variants. This assay reports beta chains of antigen-expanded cells, not T cell function.

This TCR came from a male donor with HIV. The sequenced material came from cultured CD8+ T cells derived from PBMCs.

The CDR3 sequence: CASSPTGSNEQYF. DNA of the CDR3: TGTGCCAGCTCACCAACAGGATCGAACGAGCAGTACTTC. The V and J genes are TRBV18 and TRBJ2-7; D is perhaps TRBD1 (5 bases). This CDR3 spans 13 amino acids. Looked up from germline, CDR1 is KGHSH and CDR2 is LQKENI. The V end was cut by 2 bases, the J end by 5 bases, with 10 bases between.